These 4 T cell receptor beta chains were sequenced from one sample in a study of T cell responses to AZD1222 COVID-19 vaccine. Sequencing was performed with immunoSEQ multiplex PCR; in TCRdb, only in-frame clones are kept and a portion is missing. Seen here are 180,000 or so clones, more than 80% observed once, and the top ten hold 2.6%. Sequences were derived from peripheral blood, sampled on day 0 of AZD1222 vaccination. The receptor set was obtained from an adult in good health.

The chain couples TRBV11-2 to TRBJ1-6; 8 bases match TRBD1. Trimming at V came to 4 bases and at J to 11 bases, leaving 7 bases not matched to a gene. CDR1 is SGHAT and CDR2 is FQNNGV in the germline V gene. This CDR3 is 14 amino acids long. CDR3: CASSSGQGGAPLHF. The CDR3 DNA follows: TGTGCCAGCAGCTCCGGACAGGGCGGGGCACCCCTCCACTTT.

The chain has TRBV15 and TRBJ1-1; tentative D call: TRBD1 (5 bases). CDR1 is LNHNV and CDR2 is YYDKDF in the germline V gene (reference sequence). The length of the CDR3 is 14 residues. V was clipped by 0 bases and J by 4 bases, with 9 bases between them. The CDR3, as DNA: TGTGCCACCAGCAGAGATCGGACACTCACTGAAGCTTTCTTT. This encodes CATSRDRTLTEAFF.

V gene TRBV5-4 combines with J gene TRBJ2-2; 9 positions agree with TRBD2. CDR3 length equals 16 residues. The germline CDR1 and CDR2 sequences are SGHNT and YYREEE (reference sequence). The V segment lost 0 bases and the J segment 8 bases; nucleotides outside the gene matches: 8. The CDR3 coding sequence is TGTGCCAGCAGCTTGGATCCCCTAGCGGGGAAGGGGGAGCTGTTTTTT. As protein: CASSLDPLAGKGELFF.

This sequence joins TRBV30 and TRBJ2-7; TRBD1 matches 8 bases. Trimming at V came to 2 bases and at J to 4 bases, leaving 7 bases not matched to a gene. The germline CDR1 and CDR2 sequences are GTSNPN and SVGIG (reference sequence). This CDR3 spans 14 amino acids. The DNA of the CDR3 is TGTGCCTGGAGTCCCGGGACAGGTCCTTACGAGCAGTACTTC. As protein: CAWSPGTGPYEQYF.